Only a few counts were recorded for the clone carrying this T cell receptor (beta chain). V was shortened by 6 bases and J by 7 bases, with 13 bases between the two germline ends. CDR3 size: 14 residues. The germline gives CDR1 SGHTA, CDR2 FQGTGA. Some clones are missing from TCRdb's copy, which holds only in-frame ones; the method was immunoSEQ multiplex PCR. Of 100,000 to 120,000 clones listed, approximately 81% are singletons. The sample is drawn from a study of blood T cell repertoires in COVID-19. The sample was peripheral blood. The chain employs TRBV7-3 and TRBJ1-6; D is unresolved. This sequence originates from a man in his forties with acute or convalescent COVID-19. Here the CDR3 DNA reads TGTGCCAGCAGTCCGAGTGGGCTGAATTCACCCCTCCACTTT. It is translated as CASSPSGLNSPLHF.